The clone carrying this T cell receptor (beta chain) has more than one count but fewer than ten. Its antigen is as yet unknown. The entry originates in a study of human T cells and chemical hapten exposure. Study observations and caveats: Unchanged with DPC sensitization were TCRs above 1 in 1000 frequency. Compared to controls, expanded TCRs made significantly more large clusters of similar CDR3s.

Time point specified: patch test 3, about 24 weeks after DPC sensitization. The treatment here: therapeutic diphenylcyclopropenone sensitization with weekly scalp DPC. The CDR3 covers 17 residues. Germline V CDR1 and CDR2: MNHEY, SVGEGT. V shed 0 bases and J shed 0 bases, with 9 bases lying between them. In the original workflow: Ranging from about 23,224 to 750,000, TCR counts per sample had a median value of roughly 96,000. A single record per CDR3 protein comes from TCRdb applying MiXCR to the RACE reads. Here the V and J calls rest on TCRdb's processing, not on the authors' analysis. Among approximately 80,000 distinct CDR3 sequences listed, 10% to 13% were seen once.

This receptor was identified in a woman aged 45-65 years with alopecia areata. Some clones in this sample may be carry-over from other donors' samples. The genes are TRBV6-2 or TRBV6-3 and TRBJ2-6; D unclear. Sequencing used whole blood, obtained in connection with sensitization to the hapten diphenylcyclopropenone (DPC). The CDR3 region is CASSYSVGDSGANVLTF. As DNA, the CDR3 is TGTGCCAGCAGTTACTCGGTAGGAGACTCTGGGGCCAACGTCCTGACTTTC.